What follows are 29 T cell receptor beta chains derived from one specimen sequenced in a study of cytomegalovirus exposure and HLA in healthy donors. Researchers ran the PCR with 60 Vbeta and 13 Jbeta primers. Sequencing used immunoSEQ multiplex PCR; TCRdb keeps in-frame clones, though not all of them. The sample records around 150,000 clones, less than 90% being singletons. Specimen: PBMCs. All receptors come from a man aged 18 to 30 in good health and CMV-seronegative.

The genes are TRBV11-2 and TRBJ1-4; D might be TRBD1 (6 bases). The V and J ends lost 1 base and 5 bases respectively, with 14 bases between them. This CDR3 is built from 16 residues. Germline CDR1 reads SGHAT; CDR2 reads FQNNGV. In nucleotides, the CDR3 is TGTGCCAGCAGCTTAGCGCTGGGGGCCAGGAATGAAAAACTGTTTTTT. Its translation is CASSLALGARNEKLFF.

This chain links TRBV28 with TRBJ2-2; D might be TRBD2 (7 bases). CDR3 length: 13 residues. Germline V gives CDR1 MDHEN, CDR2 SYDVKM. Trimming removed 7 bases from V and 14 bases from J, with 20 bases in between. In nucleotides, the CDR3 is TGTGCCAGCACCGGGGGGCCCCATCGTTTCCTGTTTTTT. Protein product: CASTGGPHRFLFF.

This rearrangement joins TRBV7-9 to TRBJ1-3; D is uncertain. The CDR3 is 16 residues long. Trimming took off 1 base at V and 0 bases at J, with 10 bases between the two ends. Per the germline V gene, CDR1 is SEHNR and CDR2 is FQNEAQ (reference sequence). The DNA of the CDR3 is TGTGCCAGCAGCTTAGGTAGAGGTATCTCTGGAAACACCATATATTTT. It encodes CASSLGRGISGNTIYF.

This chain connects TRBV13 to TRBJ1-1, with 7 positions matching TRBD1. CDR1 and CDR2 from the germline V gene are PRHDT and FYEKMQ (reference sequence). Losses at the gene ends were 6 bases for V and 9 bases for J; bases not matched to a gene: 4. The length of the CDR3 is 11 residues. The CDR3 DNA reads TGTGCCAGCAGGGGGGACAGAAAAGCTTTCTTT. Translation: CASRGDRKAFF. Full variable domain (remainder filled in from reference TRBV13 and TRBJ1-1): AAGVIQSPRHLIKEKRETATLKCYPIPRHDTVYWYQQGPGQDPQFLISFYEKMQSDKGSIPDRFSAQQFSDYHSELNMSSLELGDSALYFCASRGDRKAFFGQGTRLTVV.

This clone showed up just once. This chain connects TRBV28 to TRBJ1-1; 10 nucleotides match TRBD1. With V trimmed by 5 bases and J by 4 bases, 4 bases remained unmatched. From germline, CDR1 is MDHEN and CDR2 SYDVKM. The CDR3 spans 14 residues. CDR3 DNA: TGTGCCAGCAGTCCCCGGACAGGGGGCACTGAAGCTTTCTTT. Translated: CASSPRTGGTEAFF.

This chain uses TRBV28 with TRBJ2-4; 7 nucleotides match TRBD1. This CDR3 is 16 amino acids long. Germline assignment: CDR1 MDHEN and CDR2 SYDVKM. The J segment lost 3 bases and the V segment lost 6 bases, leaving 11 bases of the junction unmatched. CDR3 protein: CASSSDREIVKNIQYF. The CDR3 DNA sequence: TGTGCCAGCAGCTCAGACAGGGAGATTGTCAAAAACATTCAGTACTTC. Using reference TRBV28 and TRBJ2-4 for the parts outside the CDR3, the full variable domain is DVKVTQSSRYLVKRTGEKVFLECVQDMDHENMFWYRQDPGLGLRLIYFSYDVKMKEKGDIPEGYSVSREKKERFSLILESASTNQTSMYLCASSSDREIVKNIQYFGAGTRLSVL.

The chain links TRBV29-1 to TRBJ2-3; TRBD2 matches 10 bases. Germline loops: CDR1 SQVTM, CDR2 ANQGSEA. Unmatched junction bases numbered 6, after V lost 7 bases and J lost 5 bases. CDR3 length: 13 residues. DNA for the CDR3: TGCAGCGGTTATAGCGGGGGGCAAGATACGCAGTATTTT. It yields the protein CSGYSGGQDTQYF.

A single count supports this clone. The J gene is TRBJ2-1, the V gene TRBV5-6, with TRBD2 matching 11 bases. Germline loops: CDR1 SGHDT, CDR2 YYEEEE. V gave up 2 bases and J gave up 4 bases; unmatched junction bases: 5. This CDR3 has 16 residues. CDR3 DNA sequence: TGTGCCAGCAGCTTCTTTGGGACTAGCGGTTACAATGAGCAGTTCTTC. Amino acids: CASSFFGTSGYNEQFF.

This clone has a single count. The rearrangement joins TRBV28 to TRBJ2-2; the D gene is possibly TRBD2 (5 bases). Germline CDR1 is MDHEN and CDR2 is SYDVKM. The CDR3 loop spans 17 amino acids. Trimming stripped 4 bases from V and 1 base from J, with 16 bases between. The DNA for the CDR3 is TGTGCCAGCAGTTCCGGTGAGAGGGCCCTGAACACCGGGGAGCTGTTTTTT. This translates into CASSSGERALNTGELFF.

The V gene is TRBV5-6, the J gene TRBJ2-1, with TRBD2 identical over 7 bases. The V and J ends lost 3 bases and 6 bases, in that order; junction bases with no gene match: 12. The CDR3 is made up of 16 amino acids. The germline gives CDR1 SGHDT, CDR2 YYEEEE. Written as DNA, the CDR3 is TGTGCCAGCAGCTCGGGCGCCCGGACTAGTGTCAATGAGCAGTTCTTC. It is translated as CASSSGARTSVNEQFF.

Regarding this clone: Compared with germline, one end of the junction differs, possibly owing to a read error. The same CDR3 is also encoded by other DNA sequences in this sample. The chain uses TRBV29-1 and TRBJ2-6; TRBD2 matches 7 bases. CDR1 SQVTM and CDR2 ANQGSEA come from the germline V gene. The CDR3 is made up of 16 amino acids. The CDR3 region has the DNA TGCAGCGGTGAAGTCCGGGGGGACTCTGGGGCCAACGTTCTGACTTTC. This encodes CSGEVRGDSGANVLTF.

The chain carries TRBV5-6 and TRBJ1-5; unclear D gene. The germline V and J ends were trimmed by 4 bases and 6 bases, with 8 bases remaining between them. The CDR3 extends over 12 amino acids. Germline loops: CDR1 SGHDT, CDR2 YYEEEE. CDR3 protein: CASSQTGQPQHF. In DNA form, the CDR3 reads TGTGCCAGCAGCCAGACGGGTCAGCCCCAGCATTTT.

The chain employs TRBV11-1 and TRBJ2-5; D is perhaps TRBD2 (5 bases). CDR3 size: 13 residues. The germline CDR1 and CDR2 sequences are SGHAT and FQDESV (reference sequence). The V gene lost 5 bases and the J gene lost 11 bases, with 18 bases spanning the gap. The CDR3 protein is CASSRGSWGEQYF. In nucleotides, the CDR3 is TGTGCCAGCAGCCGAGGGAGTTGGGGAGAGCAGTACTTC. Variable domain in full (rest from reference TRBV11-1 and TRBJ2-5): EAEVAQSPRYKITEKSQAVAFWCDPISGHATLYWYRQILGQGPELLVQFQDESVVDDSQLPKDRFSAERLKGVDSTLKIQPAELGDSAMYLCASSRGSWGEQYFGPGTRLLVL.

The chain joins TRBV29-1 to TRBJ2-4, with D possibly TRBD2 on 5 matching bases. This CDR3 region has 13 residues. CDR1 is SQVTM and CDR2 is ANQGSEA in the germline V gene. V was shortened by 0 bases and J by 5 bases, with 8 bases between the two germline ends. The CDR3 sequence is CSVEEEVQNIQYF. CDR3 in DNA: TGCAGCGTTGAAGAGGAGGTTCAAAACATTCAGTACTTC.

The rearrangement joins TRBV5-4 to TRBJ2-2; TRBD2 matches 10 bases. This CDR3 comprises 17 residues. CDR1 and CDR2 (germline): SGHNT, YYREEE (reference sequence). V shed 4 bases, J shed 2 bases, and the junction held 8 bases outside the gene matches. The DNA for the CDR3 is TGTGCCAGCAGCCACCGGACTAGCGGAGTTAACACCGGGGAGCTGTTTTTT. It yields the protein CASSHRTSGVNTGELFF.

The chain carries TRBV4-3 and TRBJ2-3, with 11 nucleotides matching TRBD2. Germline CDR1 reads LGHNA; CDR2 reads YSLEER. The ends lost 4 bases at V and 5 bases at J; junction bases unmatched: 8. The CDR3 runs to 16 residues. The CDR3 DNA reads as TGCGCCAGCAGCCCAGGGGAACTAGCGGGAGTAGATACGCAGTATTTT. This codes for CASSPGELAGVDTQYF.

This sequence joins TRBV4-1 and TRBJ2-2; 8 bases agree with TRBD2. V dropped 1 base and J dropped 4; count of bases not matched to a gene: 5. There are 16 residues in the CDR3. Germline CDR1 reads MGHRA; CDR2 reads YSYEKL. The CDR3: CASSQVRAGGTGELFF. CDR3 bases: TGCGCCAGCAGCCAAGTAAGGGCGGGGGGCACCGGGGAGCTGTTTTTT.

This clone was seen once. This chain links TRBV19 with TRBJ1-2; TRBD1 is a possible D gene (5 bases). Germline CDR1 reads LNHDA; CDR2 reads SQIVND (reference sequence). The CDR3 sequence is 11 residues long. V was clipped by 8 bases and J by 6 bases, with 10 bases between them. The CDR3 nucleotides are TGTGCCAGTCGGGGGACGGATGGCTACACCTTC. It specifies CASRGTDGYTF.

This clone was counted once. The chain carries TRBV19 and TRBJ2-2, with 13 bases fitting TRBD2. CDR1 and CDR2 from the germline V gene are LNHDA and SQIVND (reference sequence). V was pared by 5 bases and J by 7 bases, with 7 bases of the junction left unmatched. The CDR3 covers 16 residues. The CDR3 sequence is CASSRGLAGVVGELFF. The CDR3 nucleotides are TGTGCCAGTAGTCGCGGACTAGCGGGAGTGGTCGGGGAGCTGTTTTTT.

This rearrangement joins TRBV6-6 to TRBJ2-7, with TRBD1 matching 7 bases. Germline V gene lookup returns CDR1 MNHNY and CDR2 SVGAGI (reference sequence). Trimming cost V 5 bases and J 9 bases; bases outside gene matches: 16. The CDR3 length is 15 residues. The CDR3 region is CASSKPGTDYWGQYF. The CDR3 DNA sequence: TGTGCCAGCAGTAAACCCGGGACAGATTATTGGGGGCAGTACTTC.

V gene TRBV19 combines with J gene TRBJ2-1, with 13 bases that match TRBD2. Trimming took 9 bases from V and 10 from J; bases not matched to a gene: 6. The CDR3 length is 13 residues. CDR1 and CDR2 (germline): LNHDA, SQIVND (reference sequence). The CDR3 sequence is CASGLAGDGEQFF. The CDR3 nucleotides are TGTGCCAGCGGACTAGCGGGAGATGGAGAGCAGTTCTTC.

The V and J genes are TRBV6-5 and TRBJ1-2; 8 nucleotides line up with TRBD1. The CDR3 runs to 14 residues. V was pared by 6 bases and J by 6 bases, with 9 bases of the junction left unmatched. CDR1 and CDR2 (germline): MNHEY, SVGAGI. The CDR3 DNA follows: TGTGCCAGCAGCCCCGGACAGGGTAGACATGGCTACACCTTC. Translated: CASSPGQGRHGYTF.

The rearrangement links TRBV6-1 to TRBJ1-1; 9 bases fit TRBD1. Germline values: CDR1 MNHNS, CDR2 SASEGT. The CDR3 length is 14 residues. J gave up 10 bases and V 10 bases, and 16 bases lay outside the gene matches. CDR3 region: CATRSGTGRIGAFF. The CDR3 bases are TGTGCCACCCGATCCGGGACAGGGAGGATCGGAGCTTTCTTT.

This clone was recorded only once. The chain has TRBV4-2 and TRBJ2-5; 15 bases are a match to TRBD2. Germline loops: CDR1 LGHNA, CDR2 YNFKEQ. CDR3 length equals 15 residues. Trimming cost V 5 bases and J 4 bases; bases outside gene matches: 2. CDR3 region: CASSGLAGGGETQYF. The CDR3 region has the DNA TGTGCCAGCAGCGGACTAGCGGGGGGGGGAGAGACCCAGTACTTC.

The rearrangement links TRBV6-4 to TRBJ2-1, with D perhaps TRBD2 (5 bases). CDR3 length equals 15 residues. Germline V gene lookup returns CDR1 MRHNA and CDR2 SNTAGT. The V gene lost 2 bases and the J gene lost 2 bases, with 10 bases spanning the gap. CDR3 in amino acids: CASSDGAGTYNEQFF. CDR3 nucleotide sequence: TGTGCCAGCAGTGACGGCGCCGGGACCTACAATGAGCAGTTCTTC.

V is TRBV5-6 and J is TRBJ2-1; no definite D call. The germline V and J ends were trimmed by 1 base and 7 bases, with 9 bases remaining between them. Per the germline V gene, CDR1 is SGHDT and CDR2 is YYEEEE. This CDR3 comprises 13 residues. The CDR3 loop reads CASSLSPLNEQFF. The DNA of the CDR3 is TGTGCCAGCAGCTTGTCCCCGCTAAATGAGCAGTTCTTC.

The J gene is TRBJ2-2, the V gene TRBV5-1; 8 positions agree with TRBD2. Germline lookup yields CDR1 SGHRS and CDR2 YFSETQ. V shed 9 bases and J 0 bases; nucleotides not matched to a gene: 10. The CDR3 has 16 amino acids. CDR3 in DNA: TGCGCCACGGCACTAGCGGAGCTCGCGAACACCGGGGAGCTGTTTTTT. Amino acids: CATALAELANTGELFF.

This chain joins TRBV18 and TRBJ1-4, with D unclear. V gave up 0 bases and J gave up 6 bases, with 5 bases separating them. The CDR3 consists of 13 residues. CDR1 KGHSH and CDR2 LQKENI come from the germline V gene. This chain's CDR3 is CASSPPSDEKLFF. The CDR3 region has the DNA TGTGCCAGCTCACCACCATCGGATGAAAAACTGTTTTTT.

This CDR3 is CASSLRQGVGEKLFF. The CDR3 DNA follows: TGTGCCAGCAGCTTGCGACAGGGGGTAGGGGAAAAACTGTTTTTT. V usage is TRBV5-4 and J usage is TRBJ1-4; 9 bases match TRBD1. Per germline, CDR1 SGHNT and CDR2 YYREEE (reference sequence). Trimming cost V 1 base and J 8 bases; bases outside gene matches: 6. The CDR3 has 15 residues.